Below, 30 T cell receptor beta chains from the same sample are listed, as sequenced in a study of blood T cells in healthy people across ages. The authors ran a second PCR of about 6 to 11 cycles using a sample-barcoded 5' primer and a J-beta primer mix. MiXCR was run by TCRdb on the 5' RACE reads, yielding one entry per CDR3 protein. The data show some 1.5 million distinct CDR3 sequences, 35% to 45% seen once. Sequencing used blood. The receptors originated from a woman younger than 30 in good health.

This chain joins TRBV5-1 and TRBJ1-4, with a tentative D call TRBD1 (5 bases). The CDR3 covers 14 residues. V dropped 4 bases and J dropped 8 bases, with 15 bases sitting between them. CDR1 is SGHRS, CDR2 YFSETQ, per germline. The CDR3 bases are TGCGCCAGCAGCGGGACGGGGACGGAGGAAAAACTGTTTTTT. It yields the protein CASSGTGTEEKLFF.

V usage is TRBV15 and J usage is TRBJ1-2; D unclear. CDR1 and CDR2 (germline): LNHNV, YYDKDF (reference sequence). Between the trimmed V and J ends, which lost 3 bases and 8 bases, there was a span of 19 bases. The CDR3 extends over 15 amino acids. The CDR3 DNA follows: TGTGCCACCAGCAGTGGCCCGAGTCCCATCAAGGGCTACACCTTC. Translating gives CATSSGPSPIKGYTF.

This clonotype was counted only a few times. The V call is TRBV4-1, the J call TRBJ1-2; 7 nucleotides match TRBD1. Trimming removed 3 bases from V and 5 bases from J; junction bases left unmatched: 15. The CDR3 has 17 residues. Germline CDR1 MGHRA, CDR2 YSYEKL. The CDR3 protein is CASSQDLRQGFDYGYTF. The CDR3 nucleotides are TGCGCCAGCAGCCAGGACCTTCGACAGGGATTCGATTATGGCTACACCTTC.

The chain has TRBV9 and TRBJ2-3, with TRBD2 identical over 8 bases. V trimming: 0 bases; J trimming: 7 bases; junction bases outside the gene matches: 7. The germline V gene has CDR1 SGDLS and CDR2 YYNGEE. This CDR3 has 15 residues. Written as DNA, the CDR3 is TGTGCCAGCAGCGTAGTAGGTAGCGGGGCCTATACGCAGTATTTT. Amino acids: CASSVVGSGAYTQYF.

V gene TRBV6-1 combines with J gene TRBJ1-1, with TRBD1 as a possible D gene (5 bases). Trimming pared 2 bases from V and 3 bases from J, leaving 10 bases between. Germline V CDR1 and CDR2: MNHNS, SASEGT. CDR3 length: 14 residues. CDR3 bases: TGTGCCAGCAGTGAATTGGGGGGGGACACTGAAGCTTTCTTT. Translated, it gives CASSELGGDTEAFF.

The chain is built from TRBV20-1 and TRBJ2-3, with 9 bases identical to TRBD2. There are 14 residues in the CDR3. The J segment lost 3 bases and the V segment lost 3 bases, leaving 4 bases of the junction unmatched. The germline CDR1 and CDR2 sequences are DFQATT and SNEGSKA (reference sequence). CDR3 sequence (DNA): TGCAGTGCTAGGCTAGCGGGGATAACAGATACGCAGTATTTT. This translates into CSARLAGITDTQYF.

The chain has TRBV6-2 or TRBV6-3 and TRBJ1-5, with 7 positions matching TRBD1. The CDR3 consists of 14 residues. With 2 bases clipped from V and 7 bases from J, the junction kept 5 bases outside the gene matches. Germline V gene sequence: CDR1 MNHEY, CDR2 SVGEGT. CDR3 in amino acids: CASSYLTGRQPQHF. In DNA, the CDR3 is TGTGCCAGCAGTTACCTGACAGGGAGACAGCCCCAGCATTTT.

This clonotype appeared a few times. This chain links TRBV7-9 with TRBJ2-7; D is undetermined. Germline values: CDR1 SEHNR, CDR2 FQNEAQ (reference sequence). V was pared by 5 bases and J by 5 bases, with 10 bases between. This CDR3 spans 12 amino acids. The CDR3 spells CASSPQVDEQYF. The CDR3 DNA reads as TGTGCCAGCAGCCCACAAGTTGACGAGCAGTACTTC. Full variable domain (rest looked up from reference TRBV7-9 and TRBJ2-7): DTGVSQNPRHKITKRGQNVTFRCDPISEHNRLYWYRQTLGQGPEFLTYFQNEAQLEKSRLLSDRFSAERPKGSFSTLEIQRTEQGDSAMYLCASSPQVDEQYFGPGTRLTVT.

This chain uses TRBV28 with TRBJ2-7; D is unclear. Looked up from germline, CDR1 is MDHEN and CDR2 is SYDVKM. CDR3 length: 12 residues. V was cut by 10 bases and J by 2 bases, with 12 bases left in between. The CDR3 spells CATGSVTYEQYF. CDR3 coding DNA: TGTGCCACGGGCAGCGTGACCTACGAGCAGTACTTC.

The chain combines TRBV29-1 with TRBJ2-1, with a weak D call TRBD2 (5 bases). The CDR3 length is 10 residues. Germline lookup yields CDR1 SQVTM and CDR2 ANQGSEA. V was trimmed by 3 bases and J by 10 bases, leaving 7 bases between them. CDR3 nucleotide sequence: TGCAGCGTTGATCGGGGAGAGCAGTTCTTC. As protein: CSVDRGEQFF.

This clonotype was seen a handful of times. The rearrangement links TRBV9 to TRBJ2-1; 7 positions agree with TRBD2. Germline-derived CDR1 and CDR2 are SGDLS and YYNGEE. The CDR3 covers 14 residues. The junction had 5 bases not matched to a gene; V was cut back by 2 bases and J by 6 bases. Here the CDR3 DNA reads TGTGCCAGCAGCGTCTTGGGAGGGTTCAATGAGCAGTTCTTC. Translated, it gives CASSVLGGFNEQFF.

In this sample, this clonotype turned up a few times. V usage is TRBV5-1 and J usage is TRBJ2-5; 9 bases map to TRBD1. TRBJ2-7 explains the end of the DNA better; the J call may be wrong. The CDR3 runs to 14 residues. Germline V lookup: CDR1 SGHRS, CDR2 YFSETQ. CDR3 sequence: CASSGTGFLNEQYF. The CDR3 DNA follows: TGCGCCAGCAGCGGGACAGGGTTCTTGAACGAGCAGTACTTC.

The CDR3 loop is CASSLPDRLYEQYF. The CDR3 DNA is TGTGCCAGCAGCTTACCGGACAGGCTCTACGAGCAGTACTTC. The chain combines TRBV11-2 with TRBJ2-4, with 7 bases fitting TRBD1. The closer fit of TRBJ2-7 to the DNA end suggests the J call may be wrong. CDR1 and CDR2 from the germline V gene are SGHAT and FQNNGV. The CDR3 runs to 14 residues.

This clonotype has a single count. This chain links TRBV7-2 with TRBJ1-2; 8 nucleotides agree with TRBD1. The germline V gene encodes CDR1 SGHTA and CDR2 FQGNSA. CDR3 length: 15 amino acids. The V segment lost 0 bases and the J segment 4 bases; nucleotides outside the gene matches: 4. CDR3 in DNA: TGTGCCAGCAGCTTAGCGCCCCAGGGGGCCTATGGCTACACCTTC. This codes for CASSLAPQGAYGYTF.

In the case of this clonotype: Since the CDR3 does not end with the conserved phenylalanine or tryptophan, this likely comes from a read error. V usage is TRBV10-3 and J usage is TRBJ2-5, with 8 nucleotides matching TRBD1. Germline CDR1 reads ENHRY; CDR2 reads SYGVKD. Losses at the gene ends were 6 bases for V and 5 bases for J; bases not matched to a gene: 14. The CDR3 has 16 amino acids. The CDR3 sequence: CAISSYIGQGGETQYS. As DNA, the CDR3 is TGTGCCATCAGCTCGTATATCGGACAGGGCGGTGAGACCCAGTACTCC.

This clonotype was counted only a few times. J is TRBJ2-7 and V is TRBV27; 7 nucleotides align to TRBD2. V gave up 4 bases and J gave up 7 bases; unmatched junction bases: 13. CDR3 length equals 15 residues. Germline assignment: CDR1 MNHEY and CDR2 SMNVEV (reference sequence). Here the CDR3 DNA reads TGTGCCAGCAGTTACGTCGCGGGAGAAAATAATGAGCAGTACTTC. It is translated as CASSYVAGENNEQYF.

This clonotype came up a few times. The genes are TRBV5-4 and TRBJ2-7, with TRBD1 as a possible D gene (6 bases). The germline gives CDR1 SGHNT, CDR2 YYREEE (reference sequence). The V gene lost 5 bases and the J gene lost 6 bases, with 18 bases spanning the gap. This CDR3 has 14 amino acids. In DNA form, the CDR3 reads TGTGCCAGCAGGTCTGCAGGGGAGCTAGGCGAGCAGTACTTC. Residues: CASRSAGELGEQYF.

This chain uses TRBV6-6 with TRBJ2-3; 9 bases fit TRBD2. The CDR3 contains 15 residues. CDR1 and CDR2 from the germline V gene are MNHNY and SVGAGI (reference sequence). V lost 6 bases, J lost 2 bases, and 6 bases stayed unmatched. Written as DNA, the CDR3 is TGTGCCAGCAGGCGTCCTAGCGGGAACACAGATACGCAGTATTTT. It yields the protein CASRRPSGNTDTQYF.

This rearrangement joins TRBV12-3 or TRBV12-4 to TRBJ2-3, with a weak D call TRBD1 (7 bases). The CDR3 is made up of 16 amino acids. Trimming pared 3 bases from V and 2 bases from J, leaving 15 bases between. The CDR3 region is CASSFGAGGYTDTQYF. DNA for the CDR3: TGTGCCAGCAGTTTTGGGGCAGGGGGGTACACAGATACGCAGTATTTT.

This chain uses TRBV6-5 with TRBJ2-1; a possible D gene is TRBD1 (6 bases). Trimming took 9 bases from V and 4 from J, leaving 10 bases between them. CDR3 length equals 12 residues. Germline CDR1 MNHEY, CDR2 SVGAGI. In DNA form, the CDR3 reads TGTGCCAGTTGGACAGTTTACAATGAGCAGTTCTTC. It is translated as CASWTVYNEQFF.

This rearrangement joins TRBV7-2 to TRBJ1-5, with 7 bases identical to TRBD1. The trim removed 5 bases at V and 9 bases at J, leaving 7 bases unmatched. Germline CDR1 is SGHTA and CDR2 is FQGNSA. The CDR3 has 13 amino acids. CDR3 DNA: TGTGCCAGCAGCACAAACAGGGGCGCGCCCCAGCATTTT. It yields the protein CASSTNRGAPQHF. Together with reference TRBV7-2 and TRBJ1-5, the CDR3 gives the full variable domain: GAGVSQSPSNKVTEKGKDVELRCDPISGHTALYWYRQSLGQGLEFLIYFQGNSAPDKSGLPSDRFSAERTGGSVSTLTIQRTQQEDSAVYLCASSTNRGAPQHFGDGTRLSIL.

This clonotype turned up a few times. The chain carries TRBV5-1 and TRBJ2-2; no reliable D call. CDR1 and CDR2 (germline): SGHRS, YFSETQ. CDR3 size: 16 residues. Trimming pared 0 bases from V and 5 bases from J, leaving 14 bases between. In nucleotides, the CDR3 is TGCGCCAGCAGCTTGGTCCGGGTTTCCGATACCGGGGAGCTGTTTTTT. It translates to CASSLVRVSDTGELFF.

On this clonotype itself: A much larger clonotype is one base distant, so this may be a read error. The chain has TRBV5-6 and TRBJ1-1; D ambiguous. This CDR3 contains 14 residues. V lost 3 bases, J lost 0 bases, and 9 bases lay in between. In germline, CDR1 is SGHDT, CDR2 YYEEEE. The CDR3 loop reads CASSSAPVNTEAFF. CDR3 nucleotides: TGTGCCAGCAGCTCGGCCCCGGTGAACACTGAAGCTTTCTTT.

J is TRBJ1-2 and V is TRBV29-1; D not resolved. The ends were cut back, 4 bases at V and 5 bases at J, with 8 bases in the middle. Germline CDR1 and CDR2: SQVTM and ANQGSEA. This CDR3 contains 11 residues. The CDR3 DNA reads TGCAGCGTTGGGGATGGGTATGGCTACACCTTC. It codes for CSVGDGYGYTF.

The J gene is TRBJ2-3, the V gene TRBV7-3; D uncertain. CDR3 length equals 16 residues. Per germline, CDR1 SGHTA and CDR2 FQGTGA. The V end was cut by 2 bases, the J end by 8 bases, with 20 bases between. The CDR3 nucleotides are TGTGCCAGCAGCTTAGCGGCTGCTTCCTCAGGCGGTACGCAGTATTTT. It yields the protein CASSLAAASSGGTQYF.

This chain uses TRBV12-3 or TRBV12-4 with TRBJ2-3, with D perhaps TRBD2 (7 bases). Trimming removed 8 bases at V and 2 bases at J, with 20 bases between. The CDR3 is 16 amino acids. CDR3 loop: CASGGRSGDTTDTQYF. The CDR3 DNA sequence: TGTGCCAGCGGGGGCCGCAGCGGGGATACCACAGATACGCAGTATTTT.

This clonotype was picked up a small number of times. V usage is TRBV3-1 and J usage is TRBJ1-1; D gene ambiguous. The CDR3 consists of 12 residues. Germline lookup yields CDR1 LGHDT and CDR2 YNNKEL (reference sequence). V shed 0 bases and J shed 8 bases, with 7 bases lying between them. The CDR3 bases are TGTGCCAGCAGCCAAGAACCATCCGAAGCTTTCTTT. It specifies CASSQEPSEAFF.

The chain recombines TRBV7-2 with TRBJ1-5; TRBD1 matches 12 bases. Germline CDR1 is SGHTA and CDR2 is FQGNSA. The CDR3 contains 18 residues. V shed 5 bases, J shed 5 bases, and the junction held 13 bases outside the gene matches. Written as DNA, the CDR3 is TGTGCCAGCAGCCCCACCGGGACAGGGGGCCTCTTCGATCAGCCCCAGCATTTT. Amino acids: CASSPTGTGGLFDQPQHF.

V usage is TRBV27 and J usage is TRBJ2-1; D call uncertain. Trimming shortened V by 0 bases and J by 0 bases, and 12 bases separated the two germline ends. The V gene's germline CDR1 is MNHEY and CDR2 SMNVEV (reference sequence). The length of the CDR3 is 17 residues. CDR3 in DNA: TGTGCCAGCAGTTTATCTTTGGGGAACCCCTCCTACAATGAGCAGTTCTTC. This gives the protein CASSLSLGNPSYNEQFF.

This chain connects TRBV4-2 to TRBJ2-4; TRBD2 might be the D (6 bases). The germline V and J ends were trimmed by 1 base and 1 base, with 14 bases remaining between them. CDR3 length: 17 residues. Germline V lookup: CDR1 LGHNA, CDR2 YNFKEQ. CDR3: CASSQGFTGSAKNIQYF. In DNA, the CDR3 is TGTGCCAGCAGCCAAGGTTTCACCGGGAGTGCCAAAAACATTCAGTACTTC.